This T cell receptor (beta chain) was sequenced for a study of T cells in Graves' hyperthyroidism and ophthalmopathy. Overall study findings and caveats: From stable hyperthyroidism, ophthalmopathy was set apart by a 13 V-J model.

The CDR3 covers 13 residues. CDR1 and CDR2 (germline): MDHEN, SYDVKM. The V gene lost 3 bases and the J gene lost 3 bases, with 9 bases spanning the gap. This clonotype has only a few counts. The antigen is not known. Any patient presenting with uncontrolled infection, other autoimmune disease, pregnancy or lactation was left out. TCR beta CDR3 region amplification was performed from RNA transcripts. In the first-round RT-PCR of the TCR CDR3, the HTBI primer set was used. MiXCR, run by TCRdb on the multiplex PCR reads, gives a single entry per CDR3 protein. The data show roughly 520,000 distinct CDR3 sequences, approximately 25% seen once.

Input material: blood. This TCR derives from a woman in her twenties or thirties with Graves' ophthalmopathy. This chain joins TRBV28 and TRBJ2-7; the D is unclear. Here the CDR3 reads CASSFDKSYEQYF. CDR3 sequence (DNA): TGTGCCAGCAGTTTTGACAAGAGCTACGAGCAGTACTTC.